One sample yielded the 29 T cell receptor beta chains listed below, sequenced in a study of CD8 T cells in ankylosing spondylitis listed by TCRdb under 2017. What the work shows at the level of the full study, not this receptor alone: A TCR beta motif of several highly homologous amino acid variants appeared characteristic of blood from ankylosing spondylitis patients.

Libraries came from 5' RACE. Sequencing used an Illumina HiSeq 2500. Clones were called with MiXCR by TCRdb after fastp trimmed the public reads at Q25, and only in-frame beta chains were retained. Each CDR3 protein appears once, grouped with its most common genes and DNA. For this sample the table gives about 840,000 distinct CDR3 sequences, of which about an eighth were detected only once. The ten largest clonotypes hold just over 0.5% of the sample. The antigens these receptors bind are not known. Sequences were obtained from blood, either unsorted or a sorted T cell fraction (not recorded which). These receptors were taken from a male donor with ankylosing spondylitis.

This clonotype was observed a handful of times. The CDR3 bases are TGTGCCACCACCCGAGGGGCTAACTATGGCTACACCTTC. This codes for CATTRGANYGYTF. This sequence joins TRBV24-1 and TRBJ1-2; a weak D match, TRBD1 (5 bases). Trimming removed 8 bases at V and 0 bases at J, with 9 bases between. This CDR3 has 13 amino acids. CDR1 KGHDR and CDR2 SFDVKD come from the germline V gene.

V gene TRBV20-1 combines with J gene TRBJ2-7, with 11 bases that match TRBD2. The CDR3 totals 17 residues. Germline V gives CDR1 DFQATT, CDR2 SNEGSKA (reference sequence). Trimming removed 0 bases from V and 5 bases from J; junction bases left unmatched: 12. The chain's CDR3 is CSARDRGGLAGRDEQYF. CDR3 DNA sequence: TGCAGTGCTAGAGATCGGGGCGGACTAGCGGGTCGGGACGAGCAGTACTTC.

The table lists this clonotype with many counts. This chain uses TRBV12-3 or TRBV12-4 with TRBJ1-1, with D unresolved. V was trimmed by 6 bases and J by 1 base, leaving 12 bases between them. The CDR3 consists of 14 residues. The CDR3 DNA follows: TGTGCCAGCAGCCGTCGACACCAGAACACTGAAGCTTTCTTT. Translated, it gives CASSRRHQNTEAFF.

V gene TRBV28 combines with J gene TRBJ1-1; tentatively, D is TRBD1 (5 bases). Trimming shortened V by 6 bases and J by 3 bases, and 17 bases separated the two germline ends. The germline gives CDR1 MDHEN, CDR2 SYDVKM. The CDR3 consists of 15 residues. The CDR3 DNA follows: TGTGCCAGCAGCTGGACACTAACCGGGCACACTGAAGCTTTCTTT. Translated: CASSWTLTGHTEAFF.

This clonotype was seen more than once but under ten times. The CDR3 DNA is TGTGCCATCAGGGAGGGAGGCAGTAATTCACCCCTCCACTTT. Translating it yields CAIREGGSNSPLHF. The rearrangement joins TRBV10-3 to TRBJ1-6; D gene unclear. The CDR3 contains 14 residues. Germline CDR1 ENHRY, CDR2 SYGVKD. V was cut by 6 bases and J by 6 bases, with 12 bases left in between.

A few counts support this clonotype. J is TRBJ2-7 and V is TRBV20-1; possible D gene TRBD2, 5 bases. CDR1 is DFQATT, CDR2 SNEGSKA, per germline (reference sequence). The CDR3 is 15 amino acids. The V end was cut by 3 bases, the J end by 2 bases, with 17 bases between. The CDR3 region is CSASGNSARPYEQYF. The CDR3 DNA reads as TGCAGTGCTAGCGGGAATTCCGCTAGACCCTACGAGCAGTACTTC.

This clonotype came up many times. The V call is TRBV28, the J call TRBJ1-5; TRBD1 aligns across 9 bases. V dropped 6 bases and J dropped 3; count of bases not matched to a gene: 6. Germline CDR1 reads MDHEN; CDR2 reads SYDVKM. The CDR3 has 15 residues. DNA for the CDR3: TGTGCCAGCAGCTCCGGGACAGGGATCAATCAGCCCCAGCATTTT. It translates to CASSSGTGINQPQHF.

This clonotype occurred a few times. This chain joins TRBV12-3 or TRBV12-4 and TRBJ2-7; D is ambiguous. V lost 3 bases and J 6 bases, leaving 9 bases between the germline ends. CDR3 length equals 12 residues. The CDR3 region has the DNA TGTGCCAGCAGTTTCGACCGGCGCGAGCAGTACTTC. Translation gives CASSFDRREQYF.

The J gene is TRBJ2-1, the V gene TRBV9, with D perhaps matching TRBD2 (6 bases). There are 18 residues in the CDR3. Trimming removed 0 bases from V and 6 bases from J, with 22 bases in between. The germline V gene has CDR1 SGDLS and CDR2 YYNGEE. CDR3 amino acids: CASSVASRASALVNEQFF. In DNA, the CDR3 is TGTGCCAGCAGCGTAGCTTCTAGGGCTAGCGCGTTGGTCAATGAGCAGTTCTTC.

This clonotype has just a few counts. The V call is TRBV28, the J call TRBJ1-2; the D gene is possibly TRBD1 (6 bases). The V gene's germline CDR1 is MDHEN and CDR2 SYDVKM. CDR3 size: 15 residues. Trimming stripped 2 bases from V and 4 bases from J, with 14 bases between. The chain's CDR3 is CASSLVGRGAYGYTF. The CDR3 DNA reads as TGTGCCAGCAGTTTAGTGGGCAGGGGTGCCTATGGCTACACCTTC.

This clonotype came up a few times. The V call is TRBV27, the J call TRBJ2-7; TRBD2 matches at 15 bases. Germline V gene lookup returns CDR1 MNHEY and CDR2 SMNVEV (reference sequence). The V gene end was trimmed by 3 bases and the J gene end by 3 bases; junction bases not matched to a gene: 15. This CDR3 is built from 20 residues. The chain's CDR3 is CASSFTRTSGGALGLYEQYF. CDR3 DNA sequence: TGTGCCAGCAGTTTCACAAGGACTAGCGGGGGGGCGTTAGGTCTCTACGAGCAGTACTTC.

This clonotype has more than one count but fewer than ten. This chain joins TRBV4-3 and TRBJ1-5; no clear D gene. The germline V gene encodes CDR1 LGHNA and CDR2 YSLEER. Deletions cut 0 bases from V and 5 bases from J, with 14 bases between. This CDR3 has 16 residues. The CDR3 nucleotides read TGCGCCAGCAGCCAAGATCCCGACCCCTGGGATCAGCCCCAGCATTTT. Encoded protein: CASSQDPDPWDQPQHF.

This chain uses TRBV6-1 with TRBJ1-2, with 9 positions matching TRBD1. The germline CDR1 and CDR2 sequences are MNHNS and SASEGT. This CDR3 contains 14 residues. V shed 4 bases, J shed 6 bases, and the junction held 6 bases outside the gene matches. CDR3 bases: TGTGCCAGCAGTGTGGACAGGGGACTTGATGGCTACACCTTC. Translating gives CASSVDRGLDGYTF.

This clonotype was counted only a few times. The chain links TRBV20-1 to TRBJ1-6; possible D gene TRBD1, 6 bases. There are 14 residues in the CDR3. Trimming pared 1 base from V and 8 bases from J, leaving 12 bases between. CDR1 and CDR2 (germline): DFQATT, SNEGSKA (reference sequence). The CDR3 DNA sequence: TGCAGTGCTAGAGTCGCGAGACAGGATTCACCCCTCCACTTT. This translates into CSARVARQDSPLHF.

The genes are TRBV7-2 and TRBJ2-1; 10 positions agree with TRBD2. The J segment lost 4 bases and the V segment lost 5 bases, leaving 5 bases of the junction unmatched. This CDR3 has 15 amino acids. The germline gives CDR1 SGHTA, CDR2 FQGNSA. For the CDR3, the DNA is TGTGCCAGCAGCGCGGGGACTAGCGTATACAATGAGCAGTTCTTC. This sequence encodes CASSAGTSVYNEQFF.

This chain uses TRBV20-1 with TRBJ1-3; 9 nucleotides line up with TRBD1. Germline CDR1 reads DFQATT; CDR2 reads SNEGSKA (reference sequence). V shed 2 bases and J 3 bases; nucleotides not matched to a gene: 11. CDR3 size: 17 residues. The CDR3 DNA sequence: TGCAGTGCTAGAAAACAGGGGGCGCGGTTGGATGGAAACACCATATATTTT. It translates to CSARKQGARLDGNTIYF.

The chain combines TRBV5-1 with TRBJ1-1; D not certain. The V gene's germline CDR1 is SGHRS and CDR2 YFSETQ. Trimming took off 4 bases at V and 1 base at J, with 11 bases between the two ends. This CDR3 has 14 amino acids. DNA of the CDR3: TGCGCCAGCAGCCTGGCCACACAGAACACTGAAGCTTTCTTT. Residues: CASSLATQNTEAFF. Full variable domain (outside the CDR3, taken from reference TRBV5-1 and TRBJ1-1): KAGVTQTPRYLIKTRGQQVTLSCSPISGHRSVSWYQQTPGQGLQFLFEYFSETQRNKGNFPGRFSGRQFSNSRSEMNVSTLELGDSALYLCASSLATQNTEAFFGQGTRLTVV.

There are many counts of this clonotype. The J gene is TRBJ1-1, the V gene TRBV7-9; D is unresolved. There are 13 residues in the CDR3. CDR1 is SEHNR, CDR2 FQNEAQ, per germline (reference sequence). The ends were cut back, 3 bases at V and 4 bases at J, with 9 bases in the middle. CDR3 loop: CASSFVEGTEAFF. The CDR3 DNA reads TGTGCCAGCAGCTTTGTCGAGGGCACTGAAGCTTTCTTT.

This clonotype was seen only a few times. J is TRBJ2-2 and V is TRBV5-1; D is unclear. Per germline, CDR1 SGHRS and CDR2 YFSETQ. V was pared by 5 bases and J by 2 bases, with 13 bases between. CDR3 size: 15 residues. CDR3 region: CASRPGRINTGELFF. CDR3 nucleotides: TGCGCCAGCAGACCCGGACGGATCAACACCGGGGAGCTGTTTTTT.

The rearrangement uses TRBV7-6 and TRBJ2-5, with TRBD2 matching over 7 bases. Per the germline V gene, CDR1 is SGHVS and CDR2 is FNYEAQ. After removal of 5 bases from V and 4 bases from J, the junction contained 10 bases not matched to a gene. CDR3 length: 15 residues. CDR3 loop: CASSALLARGETQYF. CDR3 nucleotides: TGTGCCAGCAGCGCACTACTAGCGAGGGGAGAGACCCAGTACTTC.

This chain links TRBV7-6 with TRBJ1-2; D perhaps matches TRBD1 (6 bases). Germline values: CDR1 SGHVS, CDR2 FNYEAQ. The CDR3 runs 13 residues. V was shortened by 2 bases and J by 3 bases, with 7 bases between the two germline ends. The CDR3 DNA reads as TGTGCCAGCAGCTTACACAGGGACTATGGCTACACCTTC. Translating gives CASSLHRDYGYTF.

Many counts were recorded for this clonotype. The CDR3 DNA reads as TGTGCCAGCAGCTTCGTGGCGGGGAGTAGGGATGAGCAGTTCTTC. Encoded protein: CASSFVAGSRDEQFF. V usage is TRBV5-6 and J usage is TRBJ2-1, with a weak D call TRBD2 (6 bases). CDR1 SGHDT and CDR2 YYEEEE come from the germline V gene. V was trimmed by 2 bases and J by 8 bases, leaving 17 bases between them. There are 15 residues in the CDR3. The full variable domain, completed using reference TRBV5-6 and TRBJ2-1, is DAGVTQSPTHLIKTRGQQVTLRCSPKSGHDTVSWYQQALGQGPQFIFQYYEEEERQRGNFPDRFSGHQFPNYSSELNVNALLLGDSALYLCASSFVAGSRDEQFFGPGTRLTVL.

This chain joins TRBV5-1 and TRBJ2-1; the D call may be TRBD1 or TRBD2 (5 bases each). Germline V lookup: CDR1 SGHRS, CDR2 YFSETQ. V lost 2 bases and J 4 bases, leaving 10 bases between the germline ends. The length of the CDR3 is 14 residues. The CDR3 DNA sequence: TGCGCCAGCAGCTTCGGGACCATATACAATGAGCAGTTCTTC. The encoded protein is CASSFGTIYNEQFF.

The chain joins TRBV20-1 to TRBJ2-7; possible D gene TRBD1, 6 bases. The germline V gene has CDR1 DFQATT and CDR2 SNEGSKA (reference sequence). Deletions cut 0 bases from V and 2 bases from J, with 11 bases between. This CDR3 is built from 14 residues. The CDR3: CSAREDSLAYEQYF. The DNA of the CDR3 is TGCAGTGCTAGAGAGGACAGTTTGGCCTACGAGCAGTACTTC.

This clonotype came up many times. The chain couples TRBV12-3 or TRBV12-4 to TRBJ2-1, with 13 bases identical to TRBD2. Losses at the gene ends were 7 bases for V and 5 bases for J; bases not matched to a gene: 2. This CDR3 has 14 residues. CDR3 bases: TGTGCCAGCATCACTAGCGGGGGGGACAATGAGCAGTTCTTC. Protein: CASITSGGDNEQFF.

The gene calls are TRBV20-1 and TRBJ2-7; 9 nucleotides align to TRBD1. The CDR3 runs to 14 residues. V shed 6 bases, J shed 1 base, and the junction held 7 bases outside the gene matches. Germline CDR1 DFQATT, CDR2 SNEGSKA (reference sequence). CDR3 residues: CSARAGTGSYEQYF. CDR3 sequence (DNA): TGCAGTGCCCGCGCCGGGACAGGGTCCTACGAGCAGTACTTC.

This chain links TRBV3-1 with TRBJ2-5; possible D gene TRBD2, 5 bases. The CDR3 sequence is 16 residues long. The V gene lost 3 bases and the J gene lost 0 bases, with 14 bases spanning the gap. The germline V gene encodes CDR1 LGHDT and CDR2 YNNKEL (reference sequence). The CDR3 is CASSQSERRYQETQYF. CDR3 sequence (DNA): TGTGCCAGCAGCCAGAGTGAGCGGAGATACCAAGAGACCCAGTACTTC.

The chain links TRBV6-1 to TRBJ1-2; 10 bases agree with TRBD1. This CDR3 spans 15 amino acids. The germline V gene encodes CDR1 MNHNS and CDR2 SASEGT. With 5 bases clipped from V and 4 bases from J, the junction kept 7 bases outside the gene matches. The CDR3 loop is CASSPAGTGVYGYTF. For the CDR3, the DNA is TGTGCCAGCAGTCCCGCCGGGACAGGGGTCTATGGCTACACCTTC.

The rearrangement links TRBV19 to TRBJ2-5; TRBD1 matches 8 bases. CDR3 length equals 16 residues. V was pared by 4 bases and J by 5 bases, with 12 bases of the junction left unmatched. Germline CDR1 is LNHDA and CDR2 is SQIVND (reference sequence). CDR3 bases: TGTGCCAGTAGTAGGTACCAGGGGGCTAACGTGGAGACCCAGTACTTC. Protein sequence: CASSRYQGANVETQYF.